This T cell receptor beta chain was identified in a study of T cells after somatic rescue of genetic block. This clone showed up just a few times. Sequencing used immunoSEQ multiplex PCR; TCRdb keeps in-frame clones, though not all of them. The repertoire consists of about 67,000 clones, with roughly nine tenths occurring once and the leading ten covering about 3%. V was pared by 1 base and J by 6 bases, with 12 bases between. Germline V gives CDR1 SEHNR, CDR2 FQNEAQ (reference sequence). This CDR3 has 14 residues. Sequenced: peripheral blood mononuclear cells (PBMCs). This TCR derives from a man aged 35 to 55. The V gene is TRBV7-9, the J gene TRBJ1-2, with D maybe TRBD1 (6 bases). The CDR3, as DNA: TGTGCCAGCAGCTTAGAAGTGACAGGTGATGGCTACACCTTC. Its protein product is CASSLEVTGDGYTF.